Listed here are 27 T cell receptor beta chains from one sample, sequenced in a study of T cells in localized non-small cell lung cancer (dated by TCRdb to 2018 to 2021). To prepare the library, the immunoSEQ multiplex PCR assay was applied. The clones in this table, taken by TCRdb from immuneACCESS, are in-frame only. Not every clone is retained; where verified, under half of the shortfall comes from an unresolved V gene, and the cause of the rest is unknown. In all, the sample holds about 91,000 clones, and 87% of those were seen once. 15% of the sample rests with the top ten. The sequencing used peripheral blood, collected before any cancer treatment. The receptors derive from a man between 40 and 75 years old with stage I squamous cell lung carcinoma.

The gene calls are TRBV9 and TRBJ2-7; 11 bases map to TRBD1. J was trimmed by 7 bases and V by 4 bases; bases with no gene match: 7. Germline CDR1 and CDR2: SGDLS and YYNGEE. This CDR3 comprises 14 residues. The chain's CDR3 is CASSHGQGAREQYF. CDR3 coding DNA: TGTGCCAGCAGCCACGGACAGGGGGCCAGGGAGCAGTACTTC.

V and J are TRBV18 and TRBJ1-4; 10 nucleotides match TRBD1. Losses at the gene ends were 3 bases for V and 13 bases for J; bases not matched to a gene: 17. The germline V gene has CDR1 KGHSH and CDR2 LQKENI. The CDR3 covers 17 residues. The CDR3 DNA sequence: TGTGCCAGCTCACCGCCTTCCGACAGGGGGCGCCCCCTCGGACTGTTTTTT. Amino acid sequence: CASSPPSDRGRPLGLFF.

CDR3 sequence reads: CASSSGHPGGSYEQYF. The CDR3 nucleotides are TGTGCCAGCAGCTCCGGACACCCGGGAGGTTCCTACGAGCAGTACTTC. The chain couples TRBV5-4 to TRBJ2-7, with TRBD2 matching 7 bases. Per germline, CDR1 SGHNT and CDR2 YYREEE (reference sequence). CDR3 length equals 16 residues. J gave up 1 base and V 3 bases, and 10 bases lay outside the gene matches.

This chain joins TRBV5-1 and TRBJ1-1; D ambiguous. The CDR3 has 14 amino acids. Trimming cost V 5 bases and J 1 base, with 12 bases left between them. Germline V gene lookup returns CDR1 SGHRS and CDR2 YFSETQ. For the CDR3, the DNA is TGCGCCAGCAGTCCTTGGACCCCGAACACTGAAGCTTTCTTT. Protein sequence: CASSPWTPNTEAFF.

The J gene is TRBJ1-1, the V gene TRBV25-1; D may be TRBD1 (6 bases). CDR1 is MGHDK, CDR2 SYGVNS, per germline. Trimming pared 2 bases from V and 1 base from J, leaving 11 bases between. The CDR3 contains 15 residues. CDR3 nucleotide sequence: TGTGCCAGCAGTGAACTCGGGACAAAGAACACTGAAGCTTTCTTT. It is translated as CASSELGTKNTEAFF.

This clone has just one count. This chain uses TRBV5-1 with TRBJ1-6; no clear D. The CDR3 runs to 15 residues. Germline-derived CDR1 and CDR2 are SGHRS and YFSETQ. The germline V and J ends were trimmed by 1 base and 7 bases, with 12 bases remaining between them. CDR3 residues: CASSLSSQINSPLHF. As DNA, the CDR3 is TGCGCCAGCAGCTTGAGTTCCCAGATAAATTCACCCCTCCACTTT.

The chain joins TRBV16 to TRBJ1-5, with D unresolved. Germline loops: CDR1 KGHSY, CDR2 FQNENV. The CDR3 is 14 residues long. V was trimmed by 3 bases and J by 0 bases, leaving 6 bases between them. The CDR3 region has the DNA TGTGCCAGCAGCCAGGTACATAGCAATCAGCCCCAGCATTTT. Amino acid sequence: CASSQVHSNQPQHF.

The CDR3 protein is CASRRDGNQPQHF. The CDR3 DNA follows: TGTGCCAGCAGGCGGGACGGTAATCAGCCCCAGCATTTT. The chain employs TRBV27 and TRBJ1-5, with a weak D call TRBD1 (5 bases). There are 13 residues in the CDR3. V was shortened by 6 bases and J by 4 bases, with 10 bases between the two germline ends. Germline V lookup: CDR1 MNHEY, CDR2 SMNVEV (reference sequence).

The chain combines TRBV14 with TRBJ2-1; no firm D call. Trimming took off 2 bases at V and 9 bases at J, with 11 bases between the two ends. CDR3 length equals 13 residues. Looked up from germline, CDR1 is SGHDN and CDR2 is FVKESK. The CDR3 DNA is TGTGCCAGCAGCCAACCCCCCGCCACTGAGCAGTTCTTC. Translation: CASSQPPATEQFF.

The CDR3 is CASSSLAGGTVEQYF. The DNA of the CDR3 is TGTGCCAGTAGCTCCCTAGCGGGGGGCACGGTGGAGCAGTACTTC. The rearrangement links TRBV19 to TRBJ2-7; 11 bases align to TRBD2. Germline assignment: CDR1 LNHDA and CDR2 SQIVND (reference sequence). The CDR3 covers 15 residues. The ends lost 6 bases at V and 7 bases at J; junction bases unmatched: 11.

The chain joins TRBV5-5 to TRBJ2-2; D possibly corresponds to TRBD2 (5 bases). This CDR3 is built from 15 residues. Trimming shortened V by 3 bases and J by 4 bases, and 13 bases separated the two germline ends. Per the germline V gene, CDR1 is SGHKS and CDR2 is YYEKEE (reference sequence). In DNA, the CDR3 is TGTGCCAGCAGCTCTGGAATAGGGAGCACCGGGGAGCTGTTTTTT. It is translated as CASSSGIGSTGELFF.

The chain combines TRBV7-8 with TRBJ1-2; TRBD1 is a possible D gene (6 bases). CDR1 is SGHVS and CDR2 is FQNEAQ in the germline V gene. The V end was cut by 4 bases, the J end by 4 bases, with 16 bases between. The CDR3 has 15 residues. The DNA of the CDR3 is TGTGCCAGCAGCTCTAGGGGGACCGCCCGCTATGGCTACACCTTC. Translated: CASSSRGTARYGYTF.

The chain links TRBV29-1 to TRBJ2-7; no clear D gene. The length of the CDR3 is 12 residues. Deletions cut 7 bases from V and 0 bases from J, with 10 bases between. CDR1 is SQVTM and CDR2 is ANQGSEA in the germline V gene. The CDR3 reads CSARTVSYEQYF. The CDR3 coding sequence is TGCAGCGCGCGGACGGTCTCCTACGAGCAGTACTTC.

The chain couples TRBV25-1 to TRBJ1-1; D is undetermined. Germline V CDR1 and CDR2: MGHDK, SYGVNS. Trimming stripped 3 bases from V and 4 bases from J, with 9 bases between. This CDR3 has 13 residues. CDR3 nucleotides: TGTGCCAGCAGTGAGAATAGCGGCACTGAAGCTTTCTTT. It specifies CASSENSGTEAFF.

CDR3 residues: CASSLEGPAVSGNTIYF. CDR3 in DNA: TGTGCCAGCAGCTTAGAGGGGCCAGCCGTCTCTGGAAACACCATATATTTT. The chain links TRBV7-8 to TRBJ1-3; tentatively, D is TRBD1 (5 bases). The CDR3 runs 17 residues. Per germline, CDR1 SGHVS and CDR2 FQNEAQ. Trimming stripped 1 base from V and 0 bases from J, with 13 bases between.

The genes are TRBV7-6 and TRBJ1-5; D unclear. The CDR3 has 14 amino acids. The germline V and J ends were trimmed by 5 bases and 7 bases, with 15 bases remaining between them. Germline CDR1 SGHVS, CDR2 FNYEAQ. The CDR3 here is CASSPTATRQPQHF. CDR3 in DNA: TGTGCCAGCAGCCCGACGGCGACGCGACAGCCCCAGCATTTT.

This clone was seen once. The CDR3 DNA reads TGTGCCATCAAGGGGCAGTTCACAGATACGCAGTATTTT. Protein: CAIKGQFTDTQYF. The V call is TRBV10-3, the J call TRBJ2-3, with D possibly matching TRBD1 (5 bases). The V and J ends lost 7 bases and 2 bases respectively, with 10 bases between them. Germline CDR1 is ENHRY and CDR2 is SYGVKD. This CDR3 comprises 13 residues.

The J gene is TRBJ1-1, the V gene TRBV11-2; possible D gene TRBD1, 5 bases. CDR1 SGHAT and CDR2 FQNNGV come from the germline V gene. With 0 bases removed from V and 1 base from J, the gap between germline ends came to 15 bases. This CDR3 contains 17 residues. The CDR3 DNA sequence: TGTGCCAGCAGCTTAGACCGGGGCGCGGGATGGAACACTGAAGCTTTCTTT. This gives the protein CASSLDRGAGWNTEAFF.

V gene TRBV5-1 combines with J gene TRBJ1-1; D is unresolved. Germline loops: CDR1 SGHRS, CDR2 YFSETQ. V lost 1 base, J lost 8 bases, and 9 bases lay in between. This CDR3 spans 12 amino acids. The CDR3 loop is CASSLNSQEAFF. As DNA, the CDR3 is TGCGCCAGCAGCTTGAACAGTCAAGAAGCTTTCTTT.

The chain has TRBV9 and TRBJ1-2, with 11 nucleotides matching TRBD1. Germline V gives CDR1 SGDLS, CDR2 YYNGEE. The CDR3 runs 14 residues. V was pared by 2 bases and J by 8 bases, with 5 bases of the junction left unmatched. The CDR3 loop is CASSVGQGAKGYTF. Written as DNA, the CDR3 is TGTGCCAGCAGCGTTGGACAGGGGGCGAAAGGCTACACCTTC.

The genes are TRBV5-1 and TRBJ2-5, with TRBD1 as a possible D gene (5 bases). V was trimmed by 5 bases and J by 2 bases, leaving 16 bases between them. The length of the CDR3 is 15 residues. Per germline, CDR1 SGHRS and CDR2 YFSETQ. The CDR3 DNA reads TGCGCCAGCAGGGGAATTGGACAAGTGCAAGAGACCCAGTACTTC. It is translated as CASRGIGQVQETQYF.

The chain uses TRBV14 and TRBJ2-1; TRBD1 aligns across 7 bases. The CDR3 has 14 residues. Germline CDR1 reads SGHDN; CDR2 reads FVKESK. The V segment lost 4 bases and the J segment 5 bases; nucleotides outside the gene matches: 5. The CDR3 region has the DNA TGTGCCAGCAGCCCCAGGGGGAAAAACAATGAGCAGTTCTTC. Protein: CASSPRGKNNEQFF.

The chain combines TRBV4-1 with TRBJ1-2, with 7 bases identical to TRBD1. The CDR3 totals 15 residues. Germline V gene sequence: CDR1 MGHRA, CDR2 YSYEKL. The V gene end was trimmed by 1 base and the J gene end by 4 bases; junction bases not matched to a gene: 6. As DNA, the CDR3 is TGCGCCAGCAGCCAAGGGGACAGTACTCCCTATGGCTACACCTTC. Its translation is CASSQGDSTPYGYTF.

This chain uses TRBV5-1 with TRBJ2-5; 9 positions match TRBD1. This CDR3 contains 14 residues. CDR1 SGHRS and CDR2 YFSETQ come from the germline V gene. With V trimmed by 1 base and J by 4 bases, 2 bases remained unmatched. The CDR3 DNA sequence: TGCGCCAGCAGCTTGACGGACAGGGGAGAGACCCAGTACTTC. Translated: CASSLTDRGETQYF.

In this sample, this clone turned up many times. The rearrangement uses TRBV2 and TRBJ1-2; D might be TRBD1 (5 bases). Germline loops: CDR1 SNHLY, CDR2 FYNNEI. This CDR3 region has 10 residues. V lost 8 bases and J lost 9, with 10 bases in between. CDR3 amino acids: CASGGGSYTF. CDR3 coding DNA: TGTGCCAGCGGTGGGGGGAGCTACACCTTC. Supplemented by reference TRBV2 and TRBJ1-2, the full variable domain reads EPEVTQTPSHQVTQMGQEVILRCVPISNHLYFYWYRQILGQKVEFLVSFYNNEISEKSEIFDDQFSVERPDGSNFTLKIRSTKLEDSAMYFCASGGGSYTFGSGTRLTVV.

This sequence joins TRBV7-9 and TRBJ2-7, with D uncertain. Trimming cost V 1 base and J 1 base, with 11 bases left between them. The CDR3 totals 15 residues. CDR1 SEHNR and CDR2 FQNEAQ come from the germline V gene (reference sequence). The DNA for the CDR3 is TGTGCCAGCAGCTTAGTACGACTGACTTCCTACGAGCAGTACTTC. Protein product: CASSLVRLTSYEQYF.

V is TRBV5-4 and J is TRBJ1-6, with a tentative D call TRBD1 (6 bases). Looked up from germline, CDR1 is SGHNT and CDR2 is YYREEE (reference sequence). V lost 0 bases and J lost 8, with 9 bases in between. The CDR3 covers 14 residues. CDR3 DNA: TGTGCCAGCAGCTTGGAACAGGGAGATTCACCCCTCCACTTT. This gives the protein CASSLEQGDSPLHF.